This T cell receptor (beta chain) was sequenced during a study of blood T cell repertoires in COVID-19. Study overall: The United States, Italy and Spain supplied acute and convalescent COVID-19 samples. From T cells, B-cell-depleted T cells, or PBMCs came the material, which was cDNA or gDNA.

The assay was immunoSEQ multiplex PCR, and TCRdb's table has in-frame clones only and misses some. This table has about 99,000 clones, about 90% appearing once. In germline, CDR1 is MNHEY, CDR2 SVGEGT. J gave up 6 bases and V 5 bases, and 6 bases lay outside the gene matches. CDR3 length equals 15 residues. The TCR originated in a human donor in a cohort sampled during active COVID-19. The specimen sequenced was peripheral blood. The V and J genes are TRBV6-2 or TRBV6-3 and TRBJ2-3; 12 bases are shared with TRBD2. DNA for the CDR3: TGTGCCAGCAGTCGTGGACTAGCGGGGCCCGATACGCAGTATTTT. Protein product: CASSRGLAGPDTQYF.